This T cell receptor (beta chain) was captured by sequencing in a study of blood T cell repertoires in COVID-19. Some clones are missing from TCRdb's copy, which holds only in-frame ones; the method was immunoSEQ multiplex PCR. Among around 300,000 clones listed, 70% to 90% were seen once. A word on this clone: Sequence at one end of the junction differs from germline and may be a read error.

The sample taken for sequencing was peripheral blood. This TCR was recovered from a woman aged 70-85 years with acute or convalescent COVID-19.

CDR3 bases: TGTGCCAGCAACTTAATACAGGCAGGGTACACTGAAGCTTTCTTT. Translating it yields CASNLIQAGYTEAFF. V gene TRBV7-9 combines with J gene TRBJ1-1; TRBD1 might be the D (5 bases). Germline lookup yields CDR1 SEHNR and CDR2 FQNEAQ (reference sequence). The CDR3 is 15 amino acids.